This T cell receptor beta chain was recovered during a study of Ad26.COV2.S vaccination and SARS-CoV-2 variants. Here immunoSEQ multiplex PCR was the method, and the copy in TCRdb shows in-frame clones only, minus some. The table records approximately 340,000 clones, about 90% of them present only once. The source is a human donor who had recovered from COVID-19. The sequenced sample was peripheral blood, obtained after recovery from COVID-19.

CDR3 residues: CASSSSVRRDGGDGYTF. DNA for the CDR3: TGCGCCAGCAGCTCCTCGGTACGAAGGGACGGCGGGGATGGCTACACCTTC. The chain carries TRBV5-1 and TRBJ1-2, with TRBD1 as a possible D gene (5 bases). Looked up from germline, CDR1 is SGHRS and CDR2 is YFSETQ. The CDR3 totals 17 residues. Trimming removed 3 bases at V and 6 bases at J, with 24 bases between.